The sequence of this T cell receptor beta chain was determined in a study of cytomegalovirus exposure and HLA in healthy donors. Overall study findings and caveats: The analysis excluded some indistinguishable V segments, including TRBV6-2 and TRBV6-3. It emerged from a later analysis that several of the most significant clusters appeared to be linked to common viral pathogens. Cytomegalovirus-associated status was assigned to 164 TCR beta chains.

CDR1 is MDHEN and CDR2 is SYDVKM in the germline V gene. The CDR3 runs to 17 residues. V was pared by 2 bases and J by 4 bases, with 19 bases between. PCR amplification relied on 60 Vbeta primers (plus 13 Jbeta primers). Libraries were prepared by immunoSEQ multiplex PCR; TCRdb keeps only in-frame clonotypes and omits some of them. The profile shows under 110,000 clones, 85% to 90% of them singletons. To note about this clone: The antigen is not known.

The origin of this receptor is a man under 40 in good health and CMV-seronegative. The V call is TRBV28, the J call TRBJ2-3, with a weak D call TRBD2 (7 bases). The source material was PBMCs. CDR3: CASSLRAGQGRADTQYF. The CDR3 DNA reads TGTGCCAGCAGTTTACGGGCGGGGCAGGGGAGGGCAGATACGCAGTATTTT.